Each of the 32 T cell receptor beta chains below was sequenced from the same sample in a study of blood T cell repertoires in COVID-19. Method: immunoSEQ multiplex PCR; TCRdb's copy keeps in-frame clones and lacks some. The sample lists roughly 60,000 clones, roughly 87% occurring once. Sequenced: peripheral blood. All receptors derive from a human donor with acute or convalescent COVID-19. The donor label of this sample is uncertain.

The rearrangement joins TRBV3-1 (or the pseudogene TRBV3-2) to TRBJ1-2; D ambiguous. There are 10 residues in the CDR3. The V end lost 2 bases, the J end lost 9 bases, and 4 bases lay between the germline ends. The V gene's germline CDR1 is LGHDT and CDR2 YNNKEL (reference sequence). CDR3 sequence reads: CASSQFSYTF. The CDR3 region has the DNA TGTGCCAGCAGCCAATTTAGCTACACCTTC.

This clone was found a few times. V gene TRBV28 combines with J gene TRBJ1-5; 10 positions agree with TRBD1. Germline V gives CDR1 MDHEN, CDR2 SYDVKM. The CDR3 covers 16 residues. Trimming at V came to 0 bases and at J to 2 bases, leaving 1 base not matched to a gene. This chain's CDR3 is CASSLWGTGGNQPQHF. CDR3 nucleotides: TGTGCCAGCAGTTTATGGGGGACAGGGGGCAATCAGCCCCAGCATTTT.

The rearrangement uses TRBV5-1 and TRBJ2-1; 7 nucleotides align to TRBD2. The trim removed 4 bases at V and 4 bases at J, leaving 11 bases unmatched. Germline values: CDR1 SGHRS, CDR2 YFSETQ. This CDR3 is built from 16 residues. The DNA for the CDR3 is TGCGCCAGCAGCGCGGGGGAATTGGGCCCGTACAATGAGCAGTTCTTC. It specifies CASSAGELGPYNEQFF.

This chain joins TRBV18 and TRBJ1-6, with TRBD1 as a possible D gene (5 bases). Trimming cost V 2 bases and J 4 bases, with 21 bases left between them. The germline gives CDR1 KGHSH, CDR2 LQKENI. The CDR3 runs 19 residues. CDR3 nucleotide sequence: TGTGCCAGCTCACCAGGCGGGACCAAATCCCCGGCATATAATTCACCCCTCCACTTT. This gives the protein CASSPGGTKSPAYNSPLHF.

V and J are TRBV11-2 and TRBJ1-6; D might be TRBD1 (6 bases). The CDR3 has 15 residues. Deletions cut 5 bases from V and 4 bases from J, with 12 bases between. Germline loops: CDR1 SGHAT, CDR2 FQNNGV. The CDR3 loop is CASSIGTPYNSPLHF. CDR3 sequence (DNA): TGTGCCAGCAGCATCGGGACACCTTATAATTCACCCCTCCACTTT.

The chain is built from TRBV3-1 (or the pseudogene TRBV3-2) and TRBJ1-5; D gene uncertain. The CDR3 has 13 residues. The ends were cut back, 4 bases at V and 6 bases at J, with 10 bases in the middle. Per germline, CDR1 LGHDT and CDR2 YNNKEL (reference sequence). The CDR3 protein is CASSRQEGQPQHF. The CDR3 coding sequence is TGTGCCAGCAGCCGGCAGGAAGGTCAGCCCCAGCATTTT.

About this clone: One end of the junction fails to match germline, which may point to a read error. This chain connects TRBV4-1 to TRBJ2-2; 8 nucleotides match TRBD2. CDR1 and CDR2 from the germline V gene are MGHRA and YSYEKL. There are 16 residues in the CDR3. CDR3 amino acids: CARSLFDRGGAGELFF. The CDR3 bases are TGCGCCCGCAGCCTCTTCGACCGGGGGGGGGCCGGGGAGCTGTTTTTT.

V gene TRBV29-1 combines with J gene TRBJ1-4; D gene uncertain. The CDR3 runs to 14 residues. The ends were cut back, 5 bases at V and 7 bases at J, with 17 bases in the middle. Germline V gene sequence: CDR1 SQVTM, CDR2 ANQGSEA. Here the CDR3 reads CSVRPGNSVEKLFF. CDR3 DNA: TGCAGCGTTAGGCCCGGGAATTCCGTTGAAAAACTGTTTTTT.

The chain employs TRBV9 and TRBJ2-3; possibly TRBD2 for D (5 bases). V was shortened by 7 bases and J by 0 bases, with 12 bases between the two germline ends. This CDR3 comprises 14 residues. Germline assignment: CDR1 SGDLS and CDR2 YYNGEE. The CDR3 region is CASSIATSTDTQYF. CDR3 bases: TGTGCCAGCTCCATAGCGACTAGCACAGATACGCAGTATTTT.

The rearrangement links TRBV20-1 to TRBJ1-3; D remains ambiguous. Germline V gene lookup returns CDR1 DFQATT and CDR2 SNEGSKA (reference sequence). Trimming pared 6 bases from V and 0 bases from J, leaving 3 bases between. The CDR3 covers 11 residues. The CDR3 reads CSALSGNTIYF. The CDR3 DNA reads as TGCAGTGCCCTCTCTGGAAACACCATATATTTT.

This clone was seen only once. The V and J genes are TRBV11-3 and TRBJ2-1, with 9 bases that match TRBD2. Unmatched junction bases numbered 9, after V lost 0 bases and J lost 9 bases. The germline CDR1 and CDR2 sequences are SGHNT and YENEEA. The CDR3 is made up of 16 amino acids. The CDR3 sequence is CASSLEGGRGELEQFF. The CDR3, as DNA: TGTGCCAGCAGCTTAGAGGGCGGGAGGGGGGAGCTTGAGCAGTTCTTC.

V is TRBV19 and J is TRBJ2-6; 8 positions agree with TRBD1. The CDR3 runs 18 residues. V was pared by 7 bases and J by 2 bases, with 13 bases of the junction left unmatched. In germline, CDR1 is LNHDA, CDR2 SQIVND (reference sequence). The CDR3 coding sequence is TGTGCCAGTACCCGACAGGGGATAAAAAGAACTGGGGCCAACGTCCTGACTTTC. This encodes CASTRQGIKRTGANVLTF.

V is TRBV19 and J is TRBJ1-4; D gene unclear. V lost 7 bases, J lost 8 bases, and 20 bases lay in between. The CDR3 extends over 15 amino acids. The germline gives CDR1 LNHDA, CDR2 SQIVND (reference sequence). The DNA of the CDR3 is TGTGCCAGTACCAAATCTGGAGGTCAAAGAGAAAAACTGTTTTTT. Protein sequence: CASTKSGGQREKLFF.

The chain employs TRBV7-3 and TRBJ2-6; D unclear. V gave up 5 bases and J gave up 1 base, with 15 bases separating them. This CDR3 comprises 17 residues. Germline-derived CDR1 and CDR2 are SGHTA and FQGTGA. CDR3 DNA sequence: TGTGCCAGCAGCCTCTCCGGCGGTAGATCTGGGGCCAACGTCCTGACTTTC. It encodes CASSLSGGRSGANVLTF.

The chain employs TRBV4-1 and TRBJ1-5; D is uncertain. Germline V gene data show CDR1 as MGHRA and CDR2 as YSYEKL. Trimming took 1 base from V and 0 from J, leaving 13 bases between them. The CDR3 has 17 residues. The CDR3 DNA reads TGCGCCAGCAGCCAAGGGGCTTCAGGTTATAGCAATCAGCCCCAGCATTTT. This encodes CASSQGASGYSNQPQHF.

The chain links TRBV5-1 to TRBJ1-1; 9 positions match TRBD1. CDR3 length: 13 amino acids. V gave up 4 bases and J gave up 10 bases; unmatched junction bases: 8. CDR1 SGHRS and CDR2 YFSETQ come from the germline V gene. The CDR3 coding sequence is TGCGCCAGCAGCGCAGACAGGGGGTTTGTAGCTTTCTTT. Protein: CASSADRGFVAFF. The variable domain in full, with the rest retrieved from reference TRBV5-1 and TRBJ1-1, is KAGVTQTPRYLIKTRGQQVTLSCSPISGHRSVSWYQQTPGQGLQFLFEYFSETQRNKGNFPGRFSGRQFSNSRSEMNVSTLELGDSALYLCASSADRGFVAFFGQGTRLTVV.

The rearrangement uses TRBV11-3 and TRBJ2-2; D may be TRBD1 (5 bases). The CDR3 length is 14 residues. The ends were cut back, 5 bases at V and 4 bases at J, with 11 bases in the middle. Germline CDR1 is SGHNT and CDR2 is YENEEA. Here the CDR3 reads CASSPQGPTGELFF. The CDR3 region has the DNA TGTGCCAGCAGCCCCCAGGGTCCCACCGGGGAGCTGTTTTTT.

This chain uses TRBV23-1 with TRBJ2-5; 8 nucleotides align to TRBD2. TRBV23-1 is designated an ORF whose function remains uncertain. Unmatched junction bases numbered 8, after V lost 0 bases and J lost 5 bases. The CDR3 covers 16 residues. The CDR3 DNA sequence: TGCGCCAGCAGTCAATCCACTAGCGGAGGCGGGGAGACCCAGTACTTC. It codes for CASSQSTSGGGETQYF.

The chain joins TRBV6-6 to TRBJ1-5, with a possible D match to TRBD1 (6 bases). The V end lost 5 bases, the J end lost 3 bases, and 14 bases lay between the germline ends. This CDR3 comprises 15 residues. CDR1 is MNHNY, CDR2 SVGAGI, per germline (reference sequence). DNA of the CDR3: TGTGCCAGCAGTGGAGGAGACAGGCACAATCAGCCCCAGCATTTT. Translating gives CASSGGDRHNQPQHF.

The gene calls are TRBV9 and TRBJ2-7, with 12 bases lining up with TRBD1. Trimming cost V 3 bases and J 3 bases; bases outside gene matches: 4. The CDR3 covers 15 residues. Germline V gives CDR1 SGDLS, CDR2 YYNGEE. CDR3 protein: CASSAGQGAFYEQYF. CDR3 coding DNA: TGTGCCAGCAGCGCGGGACAGGGGGCATTCTACGAGCAGTACTTC.

The chain employs TRBV7-9 and TRBJ2-2, with D perhaps matching TRBD1 (5 bases). CDR1 and CDR2 from the germline V gene are SEHNR and FQNEAQ (reference sequence). Trimming removed 4 bases at V and 6 bases at J, with 9 bases between. This CDR3 region has 13 residues. The CDR3 sequence is CASSWQGAGELFF. The CDR3, as DNA: TGTGCCAGCAGCTGGCAGGGTGCCGGGGAGCTGTTTTTT.

V and J are TRBV27 and TRBJ1-6; 7 bases are shared with TRBD1. The V gene end was trimmed by 6 bases and the J gene end by 4 bases; junction bases not matched to a gene: 9. Germline V gives CDR1 MNHEY, CDR2 SMNVEV (reference sequence). The CDR3 has 16 amino acids. The CDR3 nucleotides read TGTGCCAGCAGATGGCGGGACAGTCCGTATAATTCACCCCTCCACTTT. Residues: CASRWRDSPYNSPLHF.

The V gene is TRBV10-3, the J gene TRBJ1-6; possibly TRBD1 for D (5 bases). CDR3 length equals 14 residues. Between the trimmed V and J ends, which lost 2 bases and 10 bases, there was a span of 12 bases. In germline, CDR1 is ENHRY, CDR2 SYGVKD. The CDR3 is CAISEVGERSPLHF. Here the CDR3 DNA reads TGTGCCATCAGTGAGGTAGGGGAACGGTCACCCCTCCACTTT.

The rearrangement joins TRBV5-4 to TRBJ1-2; the D gene is possibly TRBD1 (6 bases). CDR3 length equals 14 residues. V was pared by 0 bases and J by 4 bases, with 10 bases between. Germline values: CDR1 SGHNT, CDR2 YYREEE (reference sequence). The CDR3 DNA follows: TGTGCCAGCAGCTTGGCGGGACAACGCTATGGCTACACCTTC. It codes for CASSLAGQRYGYTF. Variable domain in full (rest from reference TRBV5-4 and TRBJ1-2): ETGVTQSPTHLIKTRGQQVTLRCSSQSGHNTVSWYQQALGQGPQFIFQYYREEENGRGNFPPRFSGLQFPNYSSELNVNALELDDSALYLCASSLAGQRYGYTFGSGTRLTVV.

The chain employs TRBV5-1 and TRBJ2-3, with D hard to call. Germline lookup yields CDR1 SGHRS and CDR2 YFSETQ. The CDR3 sequence is 14 residues long. V was pared by 0 bases and J by 3 bases, with 8 bases between. The CDR3 loop reads CASSLEPKTDTQYF. CDR3 DNA sequence: TGCGCCAGCAGCTTGGAGCCGAAGACAGATACGCAGTATTTT.

J is TRBJ2-3 and V is TRBV11-2, with 9 bases aligning to TRBD2. CDR1 SGHAT and CDR2 FQNNGV come from the germline V gene. The CDR3 sequence is 16 residues long. The V segment lost 1 base and the J segment 10 bases; nucleotides outside the gene matches: 12. The CDR3 loop reads CASSLAASGNRIAQYF. CDR3 coding DNA: TGTGCCAGCAGCTTAGCGGCTAGCGGGAATAGAATTGCGCAGTATTTT.

V and J are TRBV18 and TRBJ2-3, with 7 bases aligning to TRBD2. With V trimmed by 6 bases and J by 4 bases, 13 bases remained unmatched. The CDR3 extends over 16 amino acids. The germline gives CDR1 KGHSH, CDR2 LQKENI. CDR3 nucleotides: TGTGCCAGCTCGGGACTTGGCGGGAGTGGTGCAGATACGCAGTATTTT. Amino acid sequence: CASSGLGGSGADTQYF.

This rearrangement joins TRBV5-1 to TRBJ2-1; maybe TRBD1 (6 bases). The CDR3 runs 15 residues. Germline V gene sequence: CDR1 SGHRS, CDR2 YFSETQ. With 0 bases removed from V and 7 bases from J, the gap between germline ends came to 14 bases. The CDR3 reads CASSLAPVQGNEQFF. CDR3 nucleotides: TGCGCCAGCAGCTTGGCCCCAGTACAGGGAAATGAGCAGTTCTTC. Filled out from reference TRBV5-1 and TRBJ2-1, the complete variable domain reads KAGVTQTPRYLIKTRGQQVTLSCSPISGHRSVSWYQQTPGQGLQFLFEYFSETQRNKGNFPGRFSGRQFSNSRSEMNVSTLELGDSALYLCASSLAPVQGNEQFFGPGTRLTVL.

The genes are TRBV11-3 and TRBJ2-1; D ambiguous. The CDR3 is 15 residues long. The germline CDR1 and CDR2 sequences are SGHNT and YENEEA. Trimming took 2 bases from V and 8 from J, leaving 16 bases between them. CDR3 residues: CASSLSTATEDEQFF. The CDR3 DNA sequence: TGTGCCAGCAGCTTAAGTACGGCGACCGAGGATGAGCAGTTCTTC.

The J gene is TRBJ2-1, the V gene TRBV7-9; 11 positions agree with TRBD2. CDR1 is SEHNR and CDR2 is FQNEAQ in the germline V gene (reference sequence). The CDR3 spans 17 residues. The V and J ends lost 5 bases and 0 bases, in that order; junction bases with no gene match: 6. The CDR3 here is CASSRTSGGLSYNEQFF. The CDR3 nucleotides are TGTGCCAGCAGCCGAACTAGCGGGGGCCTCTCCTACAATGAGCAGTTCTTC.

The chain couples TRBV11-2 to TRBJ2-3; 7 bases line up with TRBD1. Germline lookup yields CDR1 SGHAT and CDR2 FQNNGV. With V trimmed by 6 bases and J by 4 bases, 7 bases remained unmatched. The CDR3 is made up of 14 amino acids. CDR3 sequence: CASSFNTGADTQYF. CDR3 DNA: TGTGCCAGCAGTTTTAATACAGGGGCAGATACGCAGTATTTT.

The gene calls are TRBV3-1 (or the pseudogene TRBV3-2) and TRBJ1-5, with 11 bases aligning to TRBD1. Germline trimming cut 4 bases from V and 7 bases from J; bases unmatched to any gene: 6. CDR3 length: 15 amino acids. The V gene's germline CDR1 is LGHDT and CDR2 YNNKEL (reference sequence). The CDR3 region has the DNA TGTGCCAGCAGCCCCCAAGGACAGGGGGCCCAGCCCCAGCATTTT. Protein product: CASSPQGQGAQPQHF.